Listed here are 11 T cell receptor beta chains from one sample, sequenced in a study of human T cells and chemical hapten exposure listed by TCRdb under 2021. Preparation of the library involved RACE. Sequencing was performed on a NextSeq 500. TCRdb reworked the public reads: Q25 trimming with fastp, MiXCR clone assembly, productive beta chains retained. Every CDR3 protein is listed once, alongside the most common genes and DNA of its rows. The table for this sample lists around 300,000 distinct CDR3 sequences; about 5.4% of them were counted only once. Around 8% of the sample belongs to the ten largest clones. The sample's time point label, in plain terms: pre-sensitization, week 0. In light of the paper, this sample's treatment or condition label describes: therapeutic diphenylcyclopropenone sensitization with weekly scalp DPC. The specimen comprised whole blood, sampled in connection with sensitization to the hapten diphenylcyclopropenone (DPC). The receptors here all came from a woman aged 18-35 years with alopecia areata. Some clones in this sample may be carry-over from other donors' samples.

This clonotype showed up many times. This chain uses TRBV7-9 with TRBJ2-1; no clear D. V lost 6 bases and J lost 10, with 4 bases in between. This CDR3 comprises 9 residues. Germline CDR1 SEHNR, CDR2 FQNEAQ (reference sequence). The CDR3, as DNA: TGTGCCAGCAGGCAGGAGCAGTTCTTC. As protein: CASRQEQFF.

The table lists this clonotype with many counts. The chain uses TRBV11-2 and TRBJ1-2; D ambiguous. Germline V CDR1 and CDR2: SGHAT, FQNNGV. V gave up 4 bases and J gave up 6 bases, with 12 bases separating them. The CDR3 is 13 amino acids. The CDR3 loop is CASSSNALDGYTF. For the CDR3, the DNA is TGTGCCAGCAGCTCGAACGCGCTTGATGGCTACACCTTC. The complete variable domain, with remaining parts taken from reference TRBV11-2 and TRBJ1-2, reads EAGVAQSPRYKIIEKRQSVAFWCNPISGHATLYWYQQILGQGPKLLIQFQNNGVVDDSQLPKDRFSAERLKGVDSTLKIQPAKLEDSAVYLCASSSNALDGYTFGSGTRLTVV.

This clonotype was seen only a few times. This chain links TRBV7-3 with TRBJ2-5; 8 bases agree with TRBD1. V lost 4 bases and J lost 5; bases outside the gene matches: 9. This CDR3 comprises 15 residues. Germline V gene lookup returns CDR1 SGHTA and CDR2 FQGTGA. The CDR3 nucleotides are TGTGCCAGCAGCTCAGACAGGGGCCCACAGGAGACCCAGTACTTC. Translated: CASSSDRGPQETQYF.

This clonotype was detected many times. The CDR3 DNA reads TGTGCCAGCAGCTGGGGGGACAGGCACCAAGAGACCCAGTACTTC. It encodes CASSWGDRHQETQYF. V and J are TRBV21-1 and TRBJ2-5; the table gives TRBD1 as D, unverified against the DNA. TRBV21-1 is a documented pseudogene. The CDR3 sequence is 15 residues long.

The genes are TRBV6-5 and TRBJ1-2; D is unclear. This CDR3 is built from 12 residues. V was shortened by 8 bases and J by 4 bases, with 11 bases between the two germline ends. Germline V gene data show CDR1 as MNHEY and CDR2 as SVGAGI. The CDR3 nucleotides read TGTGCCAGCGGACTCCGAGGCTATGGCTACACCTTC. It translates to CASGLRGYGYTF.

This clonotype was detected a few times. This chain connects TRBV19 to TRBJ2-5; TRBD1 matches 11 bases. V gave up 1 base and J gave up 3 bases; unmatched junction bases: 7. The length of the CDR3 is 17 residues. Germline V gene lookup returns CDR1 LNHDA and CDR2 SQIVND (reference sequence). In DNA, the CDR3 is TGTGCCAGTAGTATAGGTGAATCGGGACAGGGGGAAGAGACCCAGTACTTC. This gives the protein CASSIGESGQGEETQYF. Variable domain in full (rest from reference TRBV19 and TRBJ2-5): DGGITQSPKYLFRKEGQNVTLSCEQNLNHDAMYWYRQDPGQGLRLIYYSQIVNDFQKGDIAEGYSVSREKKESFPLTVTSAQKNPTAFYLCASSIGESGQGEETQYFGPGTRLLVL.

The chain's CDR3 is CASSLDFETDQYF. CDR3 in DNA: TGCGCCAGCAGCTTGGACTTCGAGACTGACCAGTACTTC. The rearrangement joins TRBV5-1 to TRBJ2-5; D is unclear. The CDR3 contains 13 residues. CDR1 SGHRS and CDR2 YFSETQ come from the germline V gene. V shed 0 bases and J shed 10 bases, with 13 bases lying between them. Full variable domain (outside the CDR3, taken from reference TRBV5-1 and TRBJ2-5): KAGVTQTPRYLIKTRGQQVTLSCSPISGHRSVSWYQQTPGQGLQFLFEYFSETQRNKGNFPGRFSGRQFSNSRSEMNVSTLELGDSALYLCASSLDFETDQYFGPGTRLLVL.

This chain connects TRBV6-5 to TRBJ2-3, with D unresolved. The length of the CDR3 is 15 residues. V gave up 0 bases and J gave up 2 bases, with 9 bases separating them. CDR1 is MNHEY, CDR2 SVGAGI, per germline. CDR3 loop: CASSYSPRPTDTQYF. The CDR3 DNA sequence: TGTGCCAGCAGTTACTCGCCAAGGCCCACAGATACGCAGTATTTT.

J is TRBJ2-1 and V is TRBV6-5, with 8 bases fitting TRBD1. Trimming cost V 2 bases and J 10 bases; bases outside gene matches: 4. The CDR3 sequence is 13 residues long. CDR1 is MNHEY and CDR2 is SVGAGI in the germline V gene. The CDR3 spells CASSYQTGVEQFF. CDR3 in DNA: TGTGCCAGCAGTTACCAGACAGGGGTCGAGCAGTTCTTC.

This chain links TRBV18 with TRBJ2-3; the match to TRBD1 covers 9 bases. CDR3 length equals 16 residues. V lost 4 bases, J lost 2 bases, and 7 bases stayed unmatched. Germline CDR1 KGHSH, CDR2 LQKENI. The CDR3 loop reads CASSLRTGAFTDTQYF. The CDR3 region has the DNA TGTGCCAGCTCACTCCGGACAGGGGCGTTCACAGATACGCAGTATTTT.

CDR3 protein: CASSTGTQNTEAFF. In DNA form, the CDR3 reads TGTGCCAGCTCTACCGGGACACAGAACACTGAAGCTTTCTTT. This chain uses TRBV27 with TRBJ1-1; TRBD1 might be the D (6 bases). This CDR3 region has 14 residues. V was pared by 8 bases and J by 1 base, with 14 bases between. Per germline, CDR1 MNHEY and CDR2 SMNVEV (reference sequence).